This entry is about one T cell receptor (beta chain). Germline CDR1 reads SQVTM; CDR2 reads ANQGSEA. With 4 bases removed from V and 0 bases from J, the gap between germline ends came to 19 bases. CDR3 length: 17 amino acids. These data are taken from a study of shared clonotypes between healthy human individuals. About 30,000 T cell genomes, or about 190 ng DNA, went into the sorted-subset replicate PCRs. Repertoires were generated with immunoSEQ multiplex PCR, while TCRdb's copy carries only in-frame clones and drops some. The sample consists of 2 million to 2.5 million clones, 85% to 95% of them appearing once.

Sequences were obtained from naive CD4+ T cells from PBMCs. Specified subset: CD45RA+ positively selected. The chain has TRBV29-1 and TRBJ1-5, with TRBD1 as a possible D gene (6 bases). This receptor was obtained from a man aged 18 to 30 in good health. Some clones in this sample may be carry-over from other donors' samples. The CDR3 sequence: CSVAPTGQIYSNQPQHF. In DNA form, the CDR3 reads TGCAGCGTTGCCCCCACTGGACAGATTTATAGCAATCAGCCCCAGCATTTT.